This T cell receptor (beta chain) is from a study of blood T cells in healthy people across ages. Overall study: Template-switching capture recovered about one barcoded beta molecule per two T cells.

The CDR3 sequence is 16 residues long. Germline V gene data show CDR1 as WSHSY and CDR2 as SAAADI. Germline trimming cut 6 bases from V and 2 bases from J; bases unmatched to any gene: 8. With a J-beta primer mix and a sample-barcoded 5' primer, a second PCR ran about 7 to 12 cycles. Every cDNA molecule carried a tag from a template-switch adaptor bearing 12 random nucleotides. TCRdb independently ran MiXCR on the 5' RACE reads; one entry per CDR3 protein. The repertoire has approximately 810,000 distinct CDR3 sequences, about 30% of them found once; the top ten carry around 15%. This clonotype was counted between two and nine times. Healthy Russian Caucasian donors spanned ages roughly 6 to 90 years. Total RNA amounts of at least 5 micrograms were extracted per sample.

Input material: blood. V is TRBV10-2 and J is TRBJ2-3, with 10 bases aligning to TRBD1. The TCR was taken from a woman older than 75 in good health. CDR3 bases: TGCGCCAGCAGCGCCGGGACAGGGGCGAACACAGATACGCAGTATTTT. This gives the protein CASSAGTGANTDTQYF.